The 14 T cell receptor beta chains presented below share a single source sample, sequenced in a study of T cell repertoires and HLA-DP antigens. Sequencing was performed with immunoSEQ multiplex PCR; in TCRdb, only in-frame clones are kept and a portion is missing. The sample lists roughly 110,000 clones; 80% to 95% were seen once. Antigens for these TCRs are unknown. Sequencing was carried out using CD4+ T cells from PBMCs. These TCRs come from a young woman in good health and CMV-seronegative.

The chain is built from TRBV28 and TRBJ2-1, with D unclear. The germline CDR1 and CDR2 sequences are MDHEN and SYDVKM. This CDR3 comprises 15 residues. Trimming took 2 bases from V and 6 from J, leaving 14 bases between them. For the CDR3, the DNA is TGTGCCAGCAGTTTAACCATAGCCTGGGCCAATGAGCAGTTCTTC. This codes for CASSLTIAWANEQFF. The whole variable domain, filled in from reference TRBV28 and TRBJ2-1, reads DVKVTQSSRYLVKRTGEKVFLECVQDMDHENMFWYRQDPGLGLRLIYFSYDVKMKEKGDIPEGYSVSREKKERFSLILESASTNQTSMYLCASSLTIAWANEQFFGPGTRLTVL.

The chain uses TRBV5-6 and TRBJ1-5; perhaps TRBD1 as D (6 bases). Germline-derived CDR1 and CDR2 are SGHDT and YYEEEE. The CDR3 sequence is 17 residues long. The ends were cut back, 4 bases at V and 0 bases at J, with 17 bases in the middle. CDR3 amino acids: CASSALRDINSNQPQHF. CDR3 bases: TGTGCCAGCAGCGCACTCCGGGACATCAATAGCAATCAGCCCCAGCATTTT. Using reference TRBV5-6 and TRBJ1-5 for the parts outside the CDR3, the full variable domain is DAGVTQSPTHLIKTRGQQVTLRCSPKSGHDTVSWYQQALGQGPQFIFQYYEEEERQRGNFPDRFSGHQFPNYSSELNVNALLLGDSALYLCASSALRDINSNQPQHFGDGTRLSIL.

This clone was found a few times. The chain combines TRBV6-5 with TRBJ1-5; TRBD1 matches at 7 bases. With V trimmed by 2 bases and J by 5 bases, 0 bases remained unmatched. The germline gives CDR1 MNHEY, CDR2 SVGAGI. The CDR3 extends over 13 amino acids. The CDR3 reads CASSYDRDQPQHF. The CDR3 nucleotides read TGTGCCAGCAGTTACGACAGGGATCAGCCCCAGCATTTT.

V and J are TRBV6-6 and TRBJ2-5; D might be TRBD2 (5 bases). There are 13 residues in the CDR3. Looked up from germline, CDR1 is MNHNY and CDR2 is SVGAGI (reference sequence). V was shortened by 2 bases and J by 5 bases, with 9 bases between the two germline ends. The CDR3, as DNA: TGTGCCAGCAGTTACGAGCGGTGGGAGACCCAGTACTTC. Protein product: CASSYERWETQYF.

CDR3 amino acids: CSVSLGNSNQPQHF. CDR3 coding DNA: TGCAGCGTTTCCTTGGGTAATAGCAATCAGCCCCAGCATTTT. The gene calls are TRBV29-1 and TRBJ1-5; no firm D call. This CDR3 is 14 amino acids long. V was pared by 5 bases and J by 0 bases, with 11 bases between. Germline V lookup: CDR1 SQVTM, CDR2 ANQGSEA.

V usage is TRBV7-9 and J usage is TRBJ2-4; 11 positions agree with TRBD2. The germline CDR1 and CDR2 sequences are SEHNR and FQNEAQ (reference sequence). The CDR3 runs to 18 residues. With 10 bases clipped from V and 0 bases from J, the junction kept 14 bases outside the gene matches. CDR3 amino acids: CATERGLAANLAKNIQYF. In DNA, the CDR3 is TGTGCCACGGAGCGGGGACTAGCGGCTAATCTAGCCAAAAACATTCAGTACTTC.

This clone was seen only a few times. The rearrangement links TRBV18 to TRBJ2-5; weak D call: TRBD2 (5 bases). Germline V gene data show CDR1 as KGHSH and CDR2 as LQKENI. The CDR3 runs 16 residues. V was clipped by 3 bases and J by 3 bases, with 17 bases between them. Here the CDR3 reads CASSPKRAVREETQYF. The CDR3 DNA reads as TGTGCCAGCTCACCCAAGCGAGCGGTACGGGAAGAGACCCAGTACTTC.

The chain couples TRBV15 to TRBJ1-2, with D possibly matching TRBD1 (6 bases). Looked up from germline, CDR1 is LNHNV and CDR2 is YYDKDF (reference sequence). The CDR3 consists of 15 residues. The germline V and J ends were trimmed by 1 base and 2 bases, with 11 bases remaining between them. CDR3 in DNA: TGTGCCACCAGCAGAGCCCGACAGGCGAACTATGGCTACACCTTC. The encoded protein is CATSRARQANYGYTF. Using reference TRBV15 and TRBJ1-2 for the parts outside the CDR3, the full variable domain is DAMVIQNPRYQVTQFGKPVTLSCSQTLNHNVMYWYQQKSSQAPKLLFHYYDKDFNNEADTPDNFQSRRPNTSFCFLDIRSPGLGDTAMYLCATSRARQANYGYTFGSGTRLTVV.

Turning to this clone: A read error may produce the germline difference seen at one junction end. This sequence joins TRBV6-1 and TRBJ2-2; the D is unclear. The CDR3 extends over 11 amino acids. Germline V lookup: CDR1 MNHNS, CDR2 SASEGT. The CDR3 sequence is CAGSHTGELFF. Here the CDR3 DNA reads TGTGCCGGCAGCCACACCGGGGAGCTGTTTTTT.

The chain carries TRBV7-2 and TRBJ1-2, with 7 bases fitting TRBD1. CDR1 is SGHTA and CDR2 is FQGNSA in the germline V gene. This CDR3 spans 15 amino acids. The V segment lost 0 bases and the J segment 2 bases; nucleotides outside the gene matches: 3. CDR3 nucleotide sequence: TGTGCCAGCAGCTTAGCCAGGGGGTCCAACTATGGCTACACCTTC. This sequence encodes CASSLARGSNYGYTF.

The rearrangement joins TRBV9 to TRBJ1-2, with no clear D. Germline CDR1 SGDLS, CDR2 YYNGEE. Between the trimmed V and J ends, which lost 4 bases and 3 bases, there was a span of 16 bases. The CDR3 length is 15 residues. The CDR3 region has the DNA TGTGCCAGCAGCTCTGGACCCTCCGGGGACTATGGCTACACCTTC. Translation gives CASSSGPSGDYGYTF.

The CDR3 protein is CASSLVSAAITDTQYF. The DNA of the CDR3 is TGTGCCAGCAGCTTAGTCTCGGCAGCGATCACAGATACGCAGTATTTT. This chain joins TRBV7-9 and TRBJ2-3; D gene ambiguous. The CDR3 length is 16 residues. Germline CDR1 is SEHNR and CDR2 is FQNEAQ (reference sequence). The ends were cut back, 1 base at V and 2 bases at J, with 13 bases in the middle.

This clone was observed a single time. The chain employs TRBV7-9 and TRBJ2-1, with 8 bases identical to TRBD1. This CDR3 is built from 14 residues. Germline V gives CDR1 SEHNR, CDR2 FQNEAQ (reference sequence). V was pared by 4 bases and J by 7 bases, with 6 bases of the junction left unmatched. CDR3 DNA sequence: TGTGCCAGCAGCTCAGTGACAGGGGTAAATGAGCAGTTCTTC. Amino acids: CASSSVTGVNEQFF.

The rearrangement joins TRBV27 to TRBJ2-3; D possibly corresponds to TRBD2 (5 bases). Trimming removed 1 base at V and 2 bases at J, with 13 bases between. The CDR3 is 16 residues long. CDR1 is MNHEY and CDR2 is SMNVEV in the germline V gene (reference sequence). CDR3 residues: CASSLFKRIDTDTQYF. The CDR3 coding sequence is TGTGCCAGCAGTTTATTTAAGCGGATAGACACAGATACGCAGTATTTT.